This T cell receptor (beta chain) originates from a study of blood T cell repertoires in COVID-19. Study-level background: Acute and convalescent COVID-19 specimens originated in the United States, Italy and Spain. In each case, the material was cDNA or gDNA derived from T cells, B-cell-depleted T cells, or PBMCs.

Per the study methods: Estimates of nucleated cell counts were drawn from the amplification of reference gene primers. Produced via immunoSEQ multiplex PCR; TCRdb's table is partial and in-frame only. V and J calls and clone size are those listed in that table; D and trimming were worked out from the DNA. This sample has tens of thousands of clones, with over 75% found just once. The CDR3 is 15 residues long. Germline trimming cut 3 bases from V and 0 bases from J; bases unmatched to any gene: 5. The germline V gene has CDR1 SEHNR and CDR2 FQNEAQ (reference sequence). V gene TRBV7-9 combines with J gene TRBJ2-7, with 7 bases fitting TRBD2. The origin of this receptor is a woman in her fifties or sixties with acute or convalescent COVID-19. The source material was peripheral blood. CDR3 sequence reads: CASSLQGLVSYEQYF. The CDR3 DNA follows: TGTGCCAGCAGCTTGCAAGGACTAGTCTCCTACGAGCAGTACTTC.